This T cell receptor beta chain was documented in a study of early T cells in non-severe SARS-CoV-2 infection. Study overall: Bulk RNA from unsorted whole blood was sequenced; chains were unpaired. Points from the study as a whole: VDJdb matches were skewed toward anti-spike CD8 T cell responses.

TCRdb fed the 5' RACE reads into MiXCR, producing one record per CDR3 protein. The sample holds some 38,000 distinct CDR3 sequences; over 4.5% are singletons and the top ten take roughly 30%. The V end was cut by 0 bases, the J end by 2 bases, with 17 bases between. There are 18 residues in the CDR3. The germline CDR1 and CDR2 sequences are MNHEY and SVGAGI. Ten or more counts support this clonotype. The antigen is not known. The V gene is TRBV6-5, the J gene TRBJ2-1; D is unclear. Material: whole blood. The TCR sequence derives from an adult who was a healthcare worker with PCR-confirmed SARS-CoV-2 infection or an uninfected control (not recorded which). The CDR3 DNA sequence: TGTGCCAGCAGTTACTCGTCGGCTCACTATCGTGCCTACAATGAGCAGTTCTTC. Its translation: CASSYSSAHYRAYNEQFF.